This TCR beta chain emerged from a study of blood T cell repertoires in COVID-19. Study information: Nucleic acid was either cDNA or gDNA, and it came from T cells, B-cell-depleted T cells, or PBMCs.

The V and J ends lost 2 bases and 10 bases, in that order; junction bases with no gene match: 10. The CDR3 is 14 amino acids. Germline CDR1 and CDR2: LGHDT and YNNKEL (reference sequence). In the authors' methods: Nucleated cell number was recorded as an estimate derived from reference gene primer amplification. The method was immunoSEQ multiplex PCR; TCRdb's version includes in-frame clones alone and lacks a portion of them. The V and J calls and clone size are taken from that table; D and trimming were inferred from the DNA. The sample records roughly 150,000 clones, 80% to 90% being singletons. Sequenced sample: peripheral blood. V and J are TRBV3-1 (or the pseudogene TRBV3-2) and TRBJ1-1; TRBD1 matches 7 bases. This clonotype originated in a man aged 55 to 70 with acute or convalescent COVID-19. The CDR3 DNA reads TGTGCCAGCAGCCAATTAGGAGGGGGCAGGGGAGCTTTCTTT. This gives the protein CASSQLGGGRGAFF.